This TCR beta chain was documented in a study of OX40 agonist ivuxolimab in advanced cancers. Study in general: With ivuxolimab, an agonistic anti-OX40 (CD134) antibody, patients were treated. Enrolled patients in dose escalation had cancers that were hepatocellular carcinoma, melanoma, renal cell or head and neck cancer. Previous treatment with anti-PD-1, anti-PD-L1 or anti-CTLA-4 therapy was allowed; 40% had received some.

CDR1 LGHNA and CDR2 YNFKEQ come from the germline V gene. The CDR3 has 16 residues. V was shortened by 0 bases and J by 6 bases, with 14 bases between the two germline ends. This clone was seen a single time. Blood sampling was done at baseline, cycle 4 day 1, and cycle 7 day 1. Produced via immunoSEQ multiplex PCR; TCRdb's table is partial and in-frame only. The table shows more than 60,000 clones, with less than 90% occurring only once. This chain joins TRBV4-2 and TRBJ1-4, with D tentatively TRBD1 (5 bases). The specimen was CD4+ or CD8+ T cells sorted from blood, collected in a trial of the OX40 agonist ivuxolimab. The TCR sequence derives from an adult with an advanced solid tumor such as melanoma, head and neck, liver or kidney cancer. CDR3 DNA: TGTGCCAGCAGCCAAGATTTGGGGGAGGTTGATGAAAAACTGTTTTTT. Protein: CASSQDLGEVDEKLFF.